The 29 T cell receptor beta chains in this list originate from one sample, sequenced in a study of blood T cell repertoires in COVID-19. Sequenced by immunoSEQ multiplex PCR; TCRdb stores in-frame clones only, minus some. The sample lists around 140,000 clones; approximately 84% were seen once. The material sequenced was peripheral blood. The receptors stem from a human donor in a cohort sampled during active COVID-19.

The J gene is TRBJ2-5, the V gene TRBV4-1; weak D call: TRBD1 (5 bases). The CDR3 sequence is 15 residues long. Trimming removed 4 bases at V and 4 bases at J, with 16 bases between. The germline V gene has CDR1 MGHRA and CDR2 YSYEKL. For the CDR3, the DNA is TGCGCCAGCAGCCTTGGACATAGTATTGTAGAGACCCAGTACTTC. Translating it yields CASSLGHSIVETQYF.

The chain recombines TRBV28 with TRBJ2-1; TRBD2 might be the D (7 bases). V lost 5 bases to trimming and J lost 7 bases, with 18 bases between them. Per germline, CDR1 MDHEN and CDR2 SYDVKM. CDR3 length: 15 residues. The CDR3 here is CASSHQLEGGNEQFF. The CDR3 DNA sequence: TGTGCCAGCAGTCACCAACTAGAGGGGGGGAATGAGCAGTTCTTC.

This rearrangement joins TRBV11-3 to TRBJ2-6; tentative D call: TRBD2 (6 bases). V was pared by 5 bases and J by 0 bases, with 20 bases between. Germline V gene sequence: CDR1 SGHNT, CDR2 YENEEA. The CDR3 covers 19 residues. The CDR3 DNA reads TGTGCCAGCAGCCATACCCGGGACTTCCAGAGCTCTGGGGCCAACGTCCTGACTTTC. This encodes CASSHTRDFQSSGANVLTF.

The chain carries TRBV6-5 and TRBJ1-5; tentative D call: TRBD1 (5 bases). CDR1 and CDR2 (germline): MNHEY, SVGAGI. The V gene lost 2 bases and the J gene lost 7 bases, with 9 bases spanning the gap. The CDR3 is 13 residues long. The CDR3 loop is CASSYRGGQPQHF. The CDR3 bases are TGTGCCAGCAGTTACCGGGGGGGGCAGCCCCAGCATTTT.

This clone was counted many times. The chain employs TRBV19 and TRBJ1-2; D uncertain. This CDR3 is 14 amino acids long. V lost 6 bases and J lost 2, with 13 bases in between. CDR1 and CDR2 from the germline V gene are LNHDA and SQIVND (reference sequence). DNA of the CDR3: TGTGCCAGTAGCCAGTCCCGAGGAAACTATGGCTACACCTTC. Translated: CASSQSRGNYGYTF.

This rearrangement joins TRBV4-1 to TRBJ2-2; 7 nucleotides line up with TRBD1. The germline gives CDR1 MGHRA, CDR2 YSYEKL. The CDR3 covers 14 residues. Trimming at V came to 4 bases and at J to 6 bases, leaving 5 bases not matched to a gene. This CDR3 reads CASSPQGSAGELFF. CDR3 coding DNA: TGCGCCAGCAGCCCACAGGGGTCGGCCGGGGAGCTGTTTTTT.

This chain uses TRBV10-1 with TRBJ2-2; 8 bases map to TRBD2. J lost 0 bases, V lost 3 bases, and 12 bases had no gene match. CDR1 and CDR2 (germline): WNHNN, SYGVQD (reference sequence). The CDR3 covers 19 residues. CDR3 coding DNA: TGCGCCAGCAGTGACCCGAGCCCGAGCGGGGGAACGAACACCGGGGAGCTGTTTTTT. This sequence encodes CASSDPSPSGGTNTGELFF.

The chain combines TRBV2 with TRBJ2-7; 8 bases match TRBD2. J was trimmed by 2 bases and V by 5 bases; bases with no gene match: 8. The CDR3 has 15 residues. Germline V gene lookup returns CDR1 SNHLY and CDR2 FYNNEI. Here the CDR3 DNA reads TGTGCCAGCAGTATACTAGCGGAGCAAACCTACGAGCAGTACGTC. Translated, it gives CASSILAEQTYEQYV.

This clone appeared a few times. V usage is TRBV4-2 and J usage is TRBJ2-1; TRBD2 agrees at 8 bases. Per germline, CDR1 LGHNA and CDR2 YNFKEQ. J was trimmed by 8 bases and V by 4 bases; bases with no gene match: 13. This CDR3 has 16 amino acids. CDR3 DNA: TGTGCCAGCAGCCCCCGCGAGCGGGAGATTACCTATGAGCAGTTCTTC. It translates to CASSPREREITYEQFF.

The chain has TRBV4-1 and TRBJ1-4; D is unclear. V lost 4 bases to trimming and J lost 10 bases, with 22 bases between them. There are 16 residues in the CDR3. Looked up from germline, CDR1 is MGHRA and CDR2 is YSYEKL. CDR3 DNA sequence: TGCGCCAGCAGCCTCCATTACCGGGAATTTGATGGAAAACTGTTTTTT. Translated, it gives CASSLHYREFDGKLFF.

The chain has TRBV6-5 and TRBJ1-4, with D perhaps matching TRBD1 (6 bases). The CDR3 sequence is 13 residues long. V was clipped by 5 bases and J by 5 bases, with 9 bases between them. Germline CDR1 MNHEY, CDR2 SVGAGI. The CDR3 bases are TGTGCCAGCAGTCCCACAGGGAATGAAAAACTGTTTTTT. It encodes CASSPTGNEKLFF.

As DNA, the CDR3 is TGCGCCAGCAGCTCGGACAGGTTGATAAATTCACCCCTCCACTTT. Amino acids: CASSSDRLINSPLHF. The genes are TRBV5-1 and TRBJ1-6; the match to TRBD1 covers 7 bases. After removal of 3 bases from V and 7 bases from J, the junction contained 7 bases not matched to a gene. Per germline, CDR1 SGHRS and CDR2 YFSETQ. This CDR3 has 15 amino acids.

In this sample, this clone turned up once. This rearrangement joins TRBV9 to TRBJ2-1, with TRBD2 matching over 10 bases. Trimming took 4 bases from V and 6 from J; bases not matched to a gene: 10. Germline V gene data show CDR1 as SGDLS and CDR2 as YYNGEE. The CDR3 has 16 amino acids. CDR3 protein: CASSSRGLAESNEQFF. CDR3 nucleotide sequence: TGTGCCAGCAGCTCCCGCGGACTAGCGGAGTCCAATGAGCAGTTCTTC.

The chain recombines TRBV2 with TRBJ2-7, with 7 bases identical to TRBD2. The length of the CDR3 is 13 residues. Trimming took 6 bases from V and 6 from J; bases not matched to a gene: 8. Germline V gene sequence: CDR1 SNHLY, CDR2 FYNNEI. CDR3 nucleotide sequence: TGTGCCAGCAGGACGGAGCGGGACGGCGAGCAGTACGTC. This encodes CASRTERDGEQYV.

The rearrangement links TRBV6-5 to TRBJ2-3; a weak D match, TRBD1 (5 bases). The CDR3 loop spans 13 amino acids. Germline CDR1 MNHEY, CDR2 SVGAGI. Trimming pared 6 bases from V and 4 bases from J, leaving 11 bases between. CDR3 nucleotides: TGTGCCAGCAGACGGACACCCCCAGATACGCAGTATTTT. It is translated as CASRRTPPDTQYF.

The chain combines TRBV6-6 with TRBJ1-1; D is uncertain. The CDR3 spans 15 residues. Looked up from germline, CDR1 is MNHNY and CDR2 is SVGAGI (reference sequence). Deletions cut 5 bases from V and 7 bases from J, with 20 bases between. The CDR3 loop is CASSPRSTPSGEAFF. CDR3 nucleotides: TGTGCCAGCAGTCCACGATCAACACCGTCAGGTGAAGCTTTCTTT.

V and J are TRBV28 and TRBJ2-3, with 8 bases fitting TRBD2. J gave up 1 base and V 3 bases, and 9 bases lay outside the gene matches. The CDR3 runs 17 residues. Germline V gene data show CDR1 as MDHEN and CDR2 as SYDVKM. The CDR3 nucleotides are TGTGCCAGCAGTTTCCAGCGGGGGATGTTGGGCACAGATACGCAGTATTTT. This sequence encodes CASSFQRGMLGTDTQYF.

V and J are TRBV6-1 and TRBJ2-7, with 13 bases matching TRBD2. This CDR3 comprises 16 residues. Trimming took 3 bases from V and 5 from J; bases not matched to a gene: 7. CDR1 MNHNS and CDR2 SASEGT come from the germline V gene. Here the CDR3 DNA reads TGTGCCAGCAGTGACCTCGGACTAGCGGGAGCCCACGAGCAGTACGTC. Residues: CASSDLGLAGAHEQYV.

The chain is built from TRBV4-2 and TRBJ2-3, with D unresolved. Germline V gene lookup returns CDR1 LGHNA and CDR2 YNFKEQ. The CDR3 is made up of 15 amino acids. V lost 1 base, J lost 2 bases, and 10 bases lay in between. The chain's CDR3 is CASSQVLRDTDTQYF. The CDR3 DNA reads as TGTGCCAGCAGCCAAGTACTACGAGACACAGATACGCAGTATTTT.

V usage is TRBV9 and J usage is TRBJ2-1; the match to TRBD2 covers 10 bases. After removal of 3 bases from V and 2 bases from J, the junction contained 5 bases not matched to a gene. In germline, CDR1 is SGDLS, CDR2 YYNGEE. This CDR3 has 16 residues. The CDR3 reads CASSASSGGPYNEQFF. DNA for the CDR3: TGTGCCAGCAGCGCCTCTAGCGGGGGACCCTACAATGAGCAGTTCTTC.

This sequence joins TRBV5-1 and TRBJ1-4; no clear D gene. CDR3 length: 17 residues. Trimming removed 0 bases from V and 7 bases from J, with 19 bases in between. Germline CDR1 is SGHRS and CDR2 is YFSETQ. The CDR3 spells CASSLGSSSGLGEKLFF. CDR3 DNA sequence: TGCGCCAGCAGCTTGGGAAGCTCAAGTGGGCTTGGTGAAAAACTGTTTTTT.

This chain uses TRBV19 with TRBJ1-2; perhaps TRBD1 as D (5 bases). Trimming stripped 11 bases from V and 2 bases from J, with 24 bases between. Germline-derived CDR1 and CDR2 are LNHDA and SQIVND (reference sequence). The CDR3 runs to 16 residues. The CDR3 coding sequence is TGTGCCTCGGGCTCCAGGCAGGGCCCAGGGAACTATGGCTACACCTTC. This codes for CASGSRQGPGNYGYTF.

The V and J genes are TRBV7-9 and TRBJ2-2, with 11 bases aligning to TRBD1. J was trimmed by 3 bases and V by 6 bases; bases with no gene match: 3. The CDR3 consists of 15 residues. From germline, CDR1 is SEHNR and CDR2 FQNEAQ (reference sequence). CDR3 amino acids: CASRGGQGDTGELFF. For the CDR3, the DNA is TGTGCCAGCAGAGGGGGACAGGGGGACACCGGGGAGCTGTTTTTT.

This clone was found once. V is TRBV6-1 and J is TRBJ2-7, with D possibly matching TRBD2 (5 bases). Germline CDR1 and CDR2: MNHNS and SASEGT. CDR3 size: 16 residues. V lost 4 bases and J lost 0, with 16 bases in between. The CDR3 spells CASSAGRGQSSYEQYV. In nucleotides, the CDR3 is TGTGCCAGCAGTGCCGGACGGGGTCAAAGCTCCTACGAGCAGTACGTC.

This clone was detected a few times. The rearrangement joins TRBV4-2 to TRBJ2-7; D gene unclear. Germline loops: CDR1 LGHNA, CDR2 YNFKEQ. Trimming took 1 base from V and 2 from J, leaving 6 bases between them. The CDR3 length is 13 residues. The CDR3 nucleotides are TGTGCCAGCAGCCAAGGAGGCACCTACGAGCAGTACTTC. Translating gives CASSQGGTYEQYF.

CDR3 in DNA: TGTGCCAGCAGCTTCGGACAGGGGTTCCCCAAAAACATTCAGTACTTC. Translated: CASSFGQGFPKNIQYF. The chain has TRBV7-8 and TRBJ2-4; 9 nucleotides match TRBD1. The germline V gene encodes CDR1 SGHVS and CDR2 FQNEAQ. The CDR3 consists of 16 residues. Trimming removed 3 bases from V and 2 bases from J; junction bases left unmatched: 5.

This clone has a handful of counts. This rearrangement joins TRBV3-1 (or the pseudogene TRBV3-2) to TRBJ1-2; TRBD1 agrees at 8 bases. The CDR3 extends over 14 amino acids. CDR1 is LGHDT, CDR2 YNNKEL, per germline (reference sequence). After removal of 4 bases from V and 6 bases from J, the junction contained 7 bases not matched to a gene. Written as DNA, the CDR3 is TGTGCCAGCAGCCTCCTACAGGGGGAGAATGGCTACACCTTC. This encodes CASSLLQGENGYTF.

The CDR3 protein is CASSPPQGLQSNEQFF. The CDR3, as DNA: TGTGCCAGCTCACCACCCCAGGGACTACAATCCAATGAGCAGTTCTTC. This rearrangement joins TRBV18 to TRBJ2-1; TRBD2 agrees at 7 bases. The CDR3 is made up of 16 amino acids. Germline CDR1 KGHSH, CDR2 LQKENI. Trimming removed 0 bases from V and 6 bases from J; junction bases left unmatched: 8.

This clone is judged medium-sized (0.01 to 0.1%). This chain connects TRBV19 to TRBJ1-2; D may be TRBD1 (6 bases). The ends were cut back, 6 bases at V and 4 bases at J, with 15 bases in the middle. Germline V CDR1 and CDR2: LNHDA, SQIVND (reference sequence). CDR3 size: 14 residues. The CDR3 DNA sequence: TGTGCCAGTAGCCCAGGGGACGTTGGCTATGGCTACACCTTC. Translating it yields CASSPGDVGYGYTF.